This T cell receptor beta chain came from a study of blood T cell repertoires in COVID-19. Study background: The samples span acute and convalescent COVID-19 from the United States, Italy and Spain. PBMCs, B-cell-depleted T cells, or T cells were the source of the cDNA or gDNA that made up the material.

Trimming pared 2 bases from V and 7 bases from J, leaving 15 bases between. Germline CDR1 LNHNV, CDR2 YYDKDF (reference sequence). The CDR3 covers 14 residues. Assay: immunoSEQ multiplex PCR; the TCRdb copy retains only in-frame clones and omits some. The sample shows hundreds of thousands of clones, 80% to 90% of them seen only once. Participants had their cohort set by participant-reported clinical history. Recovered Cohort 3 donors showed two negative PCRs, clearance, or symptom resolution. This TCR derives from a young woman who had recovered from COVID-19. Sequenced material: PBMCs or T cells enriched from blood (not recorded which). The chain carries TRBV15 and TRBJ2-7, with D possibly TRBD2 on 5 matching bases. The CDR3 protein is CATSRPLASTEQYF. The CDR3 coding sequence is TGTGCCACCAGCAGACCCCTAGCTTCGACGGAGCAGTACTTC.